This TCR beta chain was sequenced during a study of shared clonotypes between healthy human individuals. Study-wide results and limits: Read depth was anticipated to influence clonotype sharing among donors. Relative to their counterparts shared across all four donors, non-shared clonotypes exhibited diminished generation probabilities.

Genomic DNA of each subset was evenly split across several immunoSEQ plates. Clones were read by immunoSEQ multiplex PCR, and TCRdb kept only the in-frame ones, dropping some. The data show approximately 710,000 clones, with around 90% seen just once and roughly 36% held by the top ten. The ends were cut back, 1 base at V and 2 bases at J, with 23 bases in the middle. The CDR3 extends over 19 amino acids. Germline loops: CDR1 LGHNA, CDR2 YNFKEQ. All donors qualified as healthy HIV-negative adults and had experienced no recent acute infections or vaccinations. A note on this clone: Its cognate antigen is unknown.

This sequence originates from a young man in good health. Some clones in this sample may be carry-over from other donors' samples. Sample: memory CD8+ T cells from PBMCs. Regarding subset: CD45RO+ cells pooled with CCR7-negative TemRA cells. The V gene is TRBV4-2, the J gene TRBJ1-2, with D perhaps TRBD1 (5 bases). The CDR3 region has the DNA TGTGCCAGCAGCCAAGTAGGCATCGGAGGGCCGACAGAAAACTATGGCTACACCTTC. Translating it yields CASSQVGIGGPTENYGYTF.